A selection of T cell receptor beta chains follows, all from one sample in a study of cytomegalovirus exposure and HLA in healthy donors. Assay used: immunoSEQ multiplex PCR; TCRdb lists only in-frame clones, some missing. Of 95,000 to 150,000 clones listed, around 85% are singletons. The source material was PBMCs. The receptor set was obtained from a man aged 25-45 years in good health and CMV-seronegative. CDR3s include the opening cysteine and the closing phenylalanine or tryptophan. Each record gives: CDR3 DNA, CDR3 protein, D gene, J gene, V gene, clone size. A D gene is named only where the DNA matches it firmly. A clone size is listed for some rows: how often the clone was seen (once, few, many), or a class if it is expanded.

CDR3 DNA: TGTGCCAGCAGGGATACAGGGGGCGGAGAGACCCAGTACTTC
CDR3 protein: CASRDTGGGETQYF
D gene: TRBD1
J gene: TRBJ2-5
V gene: TRBV6-5
clone size: -

CDR3 DNA: TGTGCCAGCAGTTTGGTTTCGAGACAGGCTGACTATGGCTACACCTTC
CDR3 protein: CASSLVSRQADYGYTF
D gene: -
J gene: TRBJ1-2
V gene: TRBV28
clone size: -

CDR3 DNA: TGTGCCAGCAGCTCGACAGCTATCTATGGCTACACCTTC
CDR3 protein: CASSSTAIYGYTF
D gene: -
J gene: TRBJ1-2
V gene: TRBV7-6
clone size: -

CDR3 DNA: TGTGCCAGCAGCTTGGGGCCCGGGACAGGCACAGATACGCAGTATTTT
CDR3 protein: CASSLGPGTGTDTQYF
D gene: TRBD1
J gene: TRBJ2-3
V gene: TRBV5-4
clone size: -

CDR3 DNA: TGTGCCAGCAGCGTTCCCCTCCCGGGACTAGGACCAGATACGCAGTATTTT
CDR3 protein: CASSVPLPGLGPDTQYF
D gene: TRBD2
J gene: TRBJ2-3
V gene: TRBV9
clone size: once

CDR3 DNA: TGTGCCAGCAGTTACGTCGGGACAGGGGCTGACGAGCAGTACTTC
CDR3 protein: CASSYVGTGADEQYF
D gene: TRBD1
J gene: TRBJ2-7
V gene: TRBV6-6
clone size: few

CDR3 DNA: TGTGCCAGTAGTATCGGGACAGTTCAGAATGAGCAGTTCTTC
CDR3 protein: CASSIGTVQNEQFF
D gene: TRBD1
J gene: TRBJ2-1
V gene: TRBV19
clone size: -

CDR3 DNA: TGTGCCAGCAGCGGACTAGCGGGGGGGGATTACAATGAGCAGTTCTTC
CDR3 protein: CASSGLAGGDYNEQFF
D gene: TRBD2
J gene: TRBJ2-1
V gene: TRBV5-8
clone size: -

CDR3 DNA: TGTGCCAGCAGCTCGGACAGGCCTAAAGCTTTCTTT
CDR3 protein: CASSSDRPKAFF
D gene: TRBD1
J gene: TRBJ1-1
V gene: TRBV7-8
clone size: -

CDR3 DNA: TGTGCTAGTGGTCCCAACCGGGACAGGGCAAGCTATGGCTACACCTTC
CDR3 protein: CASGPNRDRASYGYTF
D gene: TRBD1
J gene: TRBJ1-2
V gene: TRBV12-5
clone size: -

CDR3 DNA: TGTGCCAGCAGCCTGACAGGGTCCACAGATACGCAGTATTTT
CDR3 protein: CASSLTGSTDTQYF
D gene: -
J gene: TRBJ2-3
V gene: TRBV21-1
clone size: -

CDR3 DNA: TGTGCCAGAGGGGGTGGGGACAGTTTGGAAAAACTGTTTTTT
CDR3 protein: CARGGGDSLEKLFF
D gene: TRBD1
J gene: TRBJ1-4
V gene: TRBV2
clone size: -

CDR3 DNA: TGCAGCGTTCAGTATAGCAATCAGCCCCAGCATTTT
CDR3 protein: CSVQYSNQPQHF
D gene: -
J gene: TRBJ1-5
V gene: TRBV29-1
clone size: -

CDR3 DNA: TGTGCCAGCAGCTTCACAGGGGATTCACCCCTCCACTTT
CDR3 protein: CASSFTGDSPLHF
D gene: TRBD1
J gene: TRBJ1-6
V gene: TRBV11-2
clone size: few

CDR3 DNA: TGTGCCAGCAGTCAAGACTCAGGCGACATTCAGTACTTC
CDR3 protein: CASSQDSGDIQYF
D gene: -
J gene: TRBJ2-4
V gene: TRBV2
clone size: few

CDR3 DNA: TGTGCCAGCAGTTTTTCGGACAGGGGCGGTTGGAACACTGAAGCTTTCTTT
CDR3 protein: CASSFSDRGGWNTEAFF
D gene: TRBD1
J gene: TRBJ1-1
V gene: TRBV28
clone size: -

CDR3 DNA: TGTGCCAGCAGCGTATTAGCGGTCGGGGAGCTGTTTTTT
CDR3 protein: CASSVLAVGELFF
D gene: -
J gene: TRBJ2-2
V gene: TRBV9
clone size: -

CDR3 DNA: TGTGCCAGCAGTTTAACAGGGGACTACGAGCAGTACTTC
CDR3 protein: CASSLTGDYEQYF
D gene: TRBD1
J gene: TRBJ2-7
V gene: TRBV28
clone size: -

CDR3 DNA: TGTGCCAGCAGCGTAGGAGGGGGGGCCGGTGAGACCCAGTACTTC
CDR3 protein: CASSVGGGAGETQYF
D gene: -
J gene: TRBJ2-5
V gene: TRBV9
clone size: -

CDR3 DNA: TGCGCCAGCAGCCTACATAGTCAGGGTGGTACGCAGTATTTT
CDR3 protein: CASSLHSQGGTQYF
D gene: -
J gene: TRBJ2-3
V gene: TRBV4-3
clone size: -

CDR3 DNA: TGCGCCAGCAGCTTCGACGGGGGGGATCAGCCCCAGCATTTT
CDR3 protein: CASSFDGGDQPQHF
D gene: -
J gene: TRBJ1-5
V gene: TRBV5-1
clone size: -

CDR3 DNA: TGTGCCAGCAGTGCCTCCCGCGGGACAGGCGATCAGTTCTTC
CDR3 protein: CASSASRGTGDQFF
D gene: TRBD1
J gene: TRBJ2-1
V gene: TRBV6-4
clone size: -

CDR3 DNA: TGTGCCAGCAGCGTAGGTGGAGGGGATAATTCACCCCTCCACTTT
CDR3 protein: CASSVGGGDNSPLHF
D gene: -
J gene: TRBJ1-6
V gene: TRBV9
clone size: -

CDR3 DNA: TGTGCCAGCTCACCACCGAGTGCACAGGGGACTGGAAACACCATATATTTT
CDR3 protein: CASSPPSAQGTGNTIYF
D gene: TRBD1
J gene: TRBJ1-3
V gene: TRBV18
clone size: -

CDR3 DNA: TGCGCCAGCAGCCGGACTGAATCGTTAGGGAGCCTCCCTCTCGAGCAGTACTTC
CDR3 protein: CASSRTESLGSLPLEQYF
D gene: -
J gene: TRBJ2-7
V gene: TRBV4-1
clone size: -

CDR3 DNA: TGTGCCAGCAGCCGGCGACGACAGGCTCCGTCCTACGAGCAGTACTTC
CDR3 protein: CASSRRRQAPSYEQYF
D gene: -
J gene: TRBJ2-7
V gene: TRBV27
clone size: few

CDR3 DNA: TGTGCCAGCAGCTTAGCGCTTCGGGACAGGCGCAATCAGCCCCAGCATTTT
CDR3 protein: CASSLALRDRRNQPQHF
D gene: TRBD1
J gene: TRBJ1-5
V gene: TRBV7-8
clone size: -

CDR3 DNA: TGTGCCAGCAGCTTGACTTGGGAGACCCAGTACTTC
CDR3 protein: CASSLTWETQYF
D gene: -
J gene: TRBJ2-5
V gene: TRBV5-6
clone size: -

CDR3 DNA: TGTGCCAGCAGTGAGATAGCCGGGAACACTGAAGCTTTCTTT
CDR3 protein: CASSEIAGNTEAFF
D gene: -
J gene: TRBJ1-1
V gene: TRBV2
clone size: -

CDR3 DNA: TGTGCCAGTAGTTCCGACCCTGCAGGATATACGCAGTATTTT
CDR3 protein: CASSSDPAGYTQYF
D gene: -
J gene: TRBJ2-3
V gene: TRBV19
clone size: -

CDR3 DNA: TGTGCCAGTAGGATTGGCGGGGGGGCGGGCAATGAGCAGTTCTTC
CDR3 protein: CASRIGGGAGNEQFF
D gene: TRBD2
J gene: TRBJ2-1
V gene: TRBV19
clone size: -

CDR3 DNA: TGCGCCAGCAGCCAAGATCCAGGGGGAAATCAGCCCCAGCATTTT
CDR3 protein: CASSQDPGGNQPQHF
D gene: TRBD1
J gene: TRBJ1-5
V gene: TRBV4-3
clone size: -

CDR3 DNA: TGTGCCAGCAGCTCCGACAGGGGATACGAGCAGTACTTC
CDR3 protein: CASSSDRGYEQYF
D gene: TRBD1
J gene: TRBJ2-7
V gene: TRBV7-9
clone size: -

CDR3 DNA: TGTGCCAGCAGGGACGACAGGTTTAGCTCCTATAATTCACCCCTCCACTTT
CDR3 protein: CASRDDRFSSYNSPLHF
D gene: -
J gene: TRBJ1-6
V gene: TRBV2
clone size: -

CDR3 DNA: TGCAGCGTTGGAGATGACAGGGATACGCAGTATTTT
CDR3 protein: CSVGDDRDTQYF
D gene: -
J gene: TRBJ2-3
V gene: TRBV29-1
clone size: -

CDR3 DNA: TGTGCCAGCAGTTACTCTGGGGGGGGGAATTCACCCCTCCACTTT
CDR3 protein: CASSYSGGGNSPLHF
D gene: -
J gene: TRBJ1-6
V gene: TRBV6-5
clone size: -

CDR3 DNA: TGTGCCAGTAGTATTACGGGGGGCCTTAACACCGGGGAGCTGTTTTTT
CDR3 protein: CASSITGGLNTGELFF
D gene: -
J gene: TRBJ2-2
V gene: TRBV19
clone size: -

CDR3 DNA: TGTGCCAGTAGTGACAGACAGGATGTTGAGAGATCCTACGAGCAGTACTTC
CDR3 protein: CASSDRQDVERSYEQYF
D gene: -
J gene: TRBJ2-7
V gene: TRBV19
clone size: few

CDR3 DNA: TGTGCCAGCAGTTTAAGCGGGGGGGCCGCCACAGATACGCAGTATTTT
CDR3 protein: CASSLSGGAATDTQYF
D gene: TRBD2
J gene: TRBJ2-3
V gene: TRBV28
clone size: -

CDR3 DNA: TGCGCCAGCAGCCAAGAGCGCGCGATCCCCTCTGGAAACACCATATATTTT
CDR3 protein: CASSQERAIPSGNTIYF
D gene: -
J gene: TRBJ1-3
V gene: TRBV4-3
clone size: -

CDR3 DNA: TGTGCCAGCAGCCTCCGCGATGGGGGGGATACGCAGTATTTT
CDR3 protein: CASSLRDGGDTQYF
D gene: -
J gene: TRBJ2-3
V gene: TRBV7-9
clone size: -

CDR3 DNA: TGTGCCAGCAGCCTTCGGAAACAGGGTTGGGAAAAACTGTTTTTT
CDR3 protein: CASSLRKQGWEKLFF
D gene: -
J gene: TRBJ1-4
V gene: TRBV7-2
clone size: -

CDR3 DNA: TGTGCCATCAGCGCTAGCGGGGGACGTAATGAGCAGTTCTTC
CDR3 protein: CAISASGGRNEQFF
D gene: TRBD2
J gene: TRBJ2-1
V gene: TRBV10-3
clone size: -